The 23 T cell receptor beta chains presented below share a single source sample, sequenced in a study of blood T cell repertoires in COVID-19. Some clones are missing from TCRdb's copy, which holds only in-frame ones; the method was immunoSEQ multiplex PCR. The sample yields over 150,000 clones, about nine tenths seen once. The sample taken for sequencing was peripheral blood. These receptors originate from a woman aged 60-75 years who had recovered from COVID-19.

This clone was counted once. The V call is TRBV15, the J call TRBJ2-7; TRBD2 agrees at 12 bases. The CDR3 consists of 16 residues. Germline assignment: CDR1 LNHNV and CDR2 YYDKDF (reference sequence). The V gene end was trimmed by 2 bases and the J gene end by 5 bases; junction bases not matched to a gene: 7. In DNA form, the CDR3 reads TGTGCCACCAGCAGAATTCTAGCGGGGGGGCCCGACGAGCAGTACTTC. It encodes CATSRILAGGPDEQYF.

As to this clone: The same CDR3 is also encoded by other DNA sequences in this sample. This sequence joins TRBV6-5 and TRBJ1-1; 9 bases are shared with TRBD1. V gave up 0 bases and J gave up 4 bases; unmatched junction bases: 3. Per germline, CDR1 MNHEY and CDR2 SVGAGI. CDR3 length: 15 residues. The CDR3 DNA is TGTGCCAGCAGTTACTCGACAGGGGGAAGCACTGAAGCTTTCTTT. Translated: CASSYSTGGSTEAFF.

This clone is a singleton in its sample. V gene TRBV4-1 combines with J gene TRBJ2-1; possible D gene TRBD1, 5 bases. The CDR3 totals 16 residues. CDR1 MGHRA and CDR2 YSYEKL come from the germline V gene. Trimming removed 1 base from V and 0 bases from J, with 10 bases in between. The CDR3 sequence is CASSQGSGRSYNEQFF. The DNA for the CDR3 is TGCGCCAGCAGCCAAGGGTCAGGGCGCTCCTACAATGAGCAGTTCTTC.

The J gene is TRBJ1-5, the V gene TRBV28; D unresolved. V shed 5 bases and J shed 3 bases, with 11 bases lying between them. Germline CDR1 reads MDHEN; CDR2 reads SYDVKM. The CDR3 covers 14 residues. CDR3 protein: CASSPGSPNQPQHF. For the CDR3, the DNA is TGTGCCAGCAGTCCAGGATCTCCCAATCAGCCCCAGCATTTT.

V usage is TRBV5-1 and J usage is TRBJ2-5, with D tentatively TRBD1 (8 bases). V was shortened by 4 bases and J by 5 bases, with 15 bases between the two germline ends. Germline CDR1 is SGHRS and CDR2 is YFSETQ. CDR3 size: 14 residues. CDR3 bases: TGCGCCAGCAGCGTGACAGGGGAGGGGGAGACCCAGTACTTC. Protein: CASSVTGEGETQYF.

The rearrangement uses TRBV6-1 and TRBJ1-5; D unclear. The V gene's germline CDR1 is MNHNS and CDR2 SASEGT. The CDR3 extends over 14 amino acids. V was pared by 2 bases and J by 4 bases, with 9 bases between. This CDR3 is CASSEPGLNQPQHF. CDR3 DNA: TGTGCCAGCAGTGAACCGGGTCTGAATCAGCCCCAGCATTTT.

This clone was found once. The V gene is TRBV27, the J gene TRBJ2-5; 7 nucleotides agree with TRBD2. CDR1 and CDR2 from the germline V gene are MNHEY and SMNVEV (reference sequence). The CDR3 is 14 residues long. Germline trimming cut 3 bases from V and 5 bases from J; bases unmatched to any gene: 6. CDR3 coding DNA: TGTGCCAGCAGTTTCGGGGGGTACGGGGAGACCCAGTACTTC. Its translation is CASSFGGYGETQYF.

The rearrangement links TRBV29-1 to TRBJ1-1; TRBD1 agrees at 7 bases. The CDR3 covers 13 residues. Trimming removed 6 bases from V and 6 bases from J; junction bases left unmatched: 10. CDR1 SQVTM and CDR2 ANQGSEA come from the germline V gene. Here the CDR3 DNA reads TGCAGCGTCGGGGGACAGCCCGGGGCTGAAGCTTTCTTT. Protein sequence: CSVGGQPGAEAFF. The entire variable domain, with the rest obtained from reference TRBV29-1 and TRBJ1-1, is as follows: SAVISQKPSRDICQRGTSLTIQCQVDSQVTMMFWYRQQPGQSLTLIATANQGSEATYESGFVIDKFPISRPNLTFSTLTVSNMSPEDSSIYLCSVGGQPGAEAFFGQGTRLTVV.

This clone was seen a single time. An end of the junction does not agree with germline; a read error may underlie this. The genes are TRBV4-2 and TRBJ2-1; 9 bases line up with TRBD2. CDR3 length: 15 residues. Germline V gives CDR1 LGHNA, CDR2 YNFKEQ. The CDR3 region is CASSQEAGGPGERVF. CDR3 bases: TGTGCCAGCAGCCAGGAGGCGGGGGGGCCAGGGGAAAGGGTCTTC.

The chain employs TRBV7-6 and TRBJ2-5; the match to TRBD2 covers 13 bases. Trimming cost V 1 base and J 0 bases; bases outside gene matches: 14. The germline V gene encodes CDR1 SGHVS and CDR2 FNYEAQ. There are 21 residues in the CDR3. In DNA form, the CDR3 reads TGTGCCAGCAGCTTAGATGTGCGCACTAGCGGGGGGGCCAGGTACCAAGAGACCCAGTACTTC. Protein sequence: CASSLDVRTSGGARYQETQYF. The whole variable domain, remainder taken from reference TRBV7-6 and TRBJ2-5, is GAGVSQSPRYKVTKRGQDVALRCDPISGHVSLYWYRQALGQGPEFLTYFNYEAQQDKSGLPNDRFSAERPEGSISTLTIQRTEQRDSAMYRCASSLDVRTSGGARYQETQYFGPGTRLLVL.

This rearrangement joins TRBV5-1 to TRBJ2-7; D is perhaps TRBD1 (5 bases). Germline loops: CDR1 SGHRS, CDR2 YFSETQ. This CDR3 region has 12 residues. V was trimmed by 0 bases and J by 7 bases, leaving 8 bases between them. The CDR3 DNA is TGCGCCAGCAGCTTGGAACAGGCAGAGCAGTACTTC. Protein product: CASSLEQAEQYF.

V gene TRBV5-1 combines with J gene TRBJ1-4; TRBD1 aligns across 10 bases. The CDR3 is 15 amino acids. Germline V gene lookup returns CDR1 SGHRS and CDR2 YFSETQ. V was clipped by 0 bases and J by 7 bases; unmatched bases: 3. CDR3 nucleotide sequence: TGCGCCAGCAGCTTGGCCGGGACAGGGGCTGAAAAACTGTTTTTT. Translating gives CASSLAGTGAEKLFF.

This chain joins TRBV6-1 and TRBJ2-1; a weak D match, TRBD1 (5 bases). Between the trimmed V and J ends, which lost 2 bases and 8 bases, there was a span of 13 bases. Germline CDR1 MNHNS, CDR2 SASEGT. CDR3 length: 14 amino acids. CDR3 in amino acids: CASSELGRVDEQFF. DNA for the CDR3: TGTGCCAGCAGTGAATTGGGCAGGGTCGATGAGCAGTTCTTC.

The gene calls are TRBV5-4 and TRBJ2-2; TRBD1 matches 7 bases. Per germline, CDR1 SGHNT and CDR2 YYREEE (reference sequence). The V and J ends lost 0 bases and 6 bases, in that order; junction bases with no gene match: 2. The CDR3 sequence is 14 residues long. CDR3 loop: CASSLGQGAGELFF. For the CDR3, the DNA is TGTGCCAGCAGCTTGGGACAGGGCGCCGGGGAGCTGTTTTTT.

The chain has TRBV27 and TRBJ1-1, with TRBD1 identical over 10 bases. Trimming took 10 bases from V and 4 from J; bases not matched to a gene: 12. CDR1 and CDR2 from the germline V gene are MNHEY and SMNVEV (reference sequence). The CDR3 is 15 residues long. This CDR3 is CATLDRGLFSTEAFF. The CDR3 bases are TGTGCCACCTTAGACAGGGGGCTATTTAGCACTGAAGCTTTCTTT.

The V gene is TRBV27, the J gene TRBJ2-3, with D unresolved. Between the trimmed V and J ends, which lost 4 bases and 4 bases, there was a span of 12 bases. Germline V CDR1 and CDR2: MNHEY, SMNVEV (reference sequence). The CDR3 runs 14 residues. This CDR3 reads CASSSLPPADTQYF. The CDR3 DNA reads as TGTGCCAGCAGTTCACTCCCACCCGCAGATACGCAGTATTTT.

This chain's CDR3 is CASKTGTTDTQYF. The CDR3 DNA reads as TGTGCCAGCAAAACAGGGACCACAGATACGCAGTATTTT. The chain employs TRBV7-9 and TRBJ2-3; weak D call: TRBD1 (6 bases). V shed 7 bases and J shed 2 bases, with 10 bases lying between them. Per the germline V gene, CDR1 is SEHNR and CDR2 is FQNEAQ (reference sequence). The CDR3 has 13 amino acids.

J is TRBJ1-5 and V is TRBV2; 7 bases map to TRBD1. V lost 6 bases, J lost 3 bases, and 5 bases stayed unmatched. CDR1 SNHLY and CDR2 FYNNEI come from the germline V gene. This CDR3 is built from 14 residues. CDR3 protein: CASRTGTVNQPQHF. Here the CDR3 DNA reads TGTGCCAGCAGAACCGGGACAGTCAATCAGCCCCAGCATTTT.

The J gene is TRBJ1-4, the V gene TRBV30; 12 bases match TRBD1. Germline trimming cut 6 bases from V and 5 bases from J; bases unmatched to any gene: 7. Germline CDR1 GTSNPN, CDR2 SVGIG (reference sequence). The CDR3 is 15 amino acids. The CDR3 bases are TGTGCCTGTAAAGAAGGGACAGGGGGCAATGAAAAACTGTTTTTT. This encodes CACKEGTGGNEKLFF.

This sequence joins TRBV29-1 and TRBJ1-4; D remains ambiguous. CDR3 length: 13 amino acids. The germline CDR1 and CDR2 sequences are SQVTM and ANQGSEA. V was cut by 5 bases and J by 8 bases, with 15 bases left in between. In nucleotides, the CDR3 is TGCAGCGTTTCGTCGGGCGGGAGGGAAAAACTGTTTTTT. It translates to CSVSSGGREKLFF.

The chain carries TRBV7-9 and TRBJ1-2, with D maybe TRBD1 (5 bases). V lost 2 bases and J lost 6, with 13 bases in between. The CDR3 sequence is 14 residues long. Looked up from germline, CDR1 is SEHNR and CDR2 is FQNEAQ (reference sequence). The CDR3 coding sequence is TGTGCCAGCAGCTTATGGGGGGAAGACGATGGCTACACCTTC. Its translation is CASSLWGEDDGYTF.

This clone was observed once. This CDR3 is CASRTANTGELFF. CDR3 in DNA: TGTGCCAGCAGGACAGCGAACACCGGGGAGCTGTTTTTT. The rearrangement uses TRBV6-5 and TRBJ2-2; D might be TRBD1 (5 bases). Germline V CDR1 and CDR2: MNHEY, SVGAGI. The CDR3 totals 13 residues. The V gene lost 6 bases and the J gene lost 0 bases, with 5 bases spanning the gap.

CDR3 protein: CASSLGTGPNTEAFF. DNA of the CDR3: TGTGCCAGCAGCCTGGGGACAGGGCCGAACACTGAAGCTTTCTTT. The V gene is TRBV21-1, the J gene TRBJ1-1; the D call of TRBD1 is as the table states it, not checked on the DNA. TRBV21-1 is a pseudogene. The CDR3 extends over 15 amino acids.